Following are 29 T cell receptor beta chains from one sample sequenced in a study of early T cells in non-severe SARS-CoV-2 infection. TCRdb reanalysed the 5' RACE reads using MiXCR and keeps one entry per CDR3 protein. The sample contains tens of thousands of distinct CDR3 sequences, 4.8% of which appear only once. The specimen was whole blood. The source is an adult who was a healthcare worker with PCR-confirmed SARS-CoV-2 infection or an uninfected control (not recorded which).

This clonotype was counted a few times. The CDR3 does not close with the conserved phenylalanine or tryptophan, likely indicating a read error. The gene calls are TRBV12-3 or TRBV12-4 and TRBJ1-1; D is uncertain. This CDR3 spans 11 amino acids. V was shortened by 3 bases and J by 7 bases, with 6 bases between the two germline ends. The CDR3 bases are TGTGCCAGCAGTTTGGGTCTTGAAGCTTTCTCT. It translates to CASSLGLEAFS.

At least ten counts were recorded for this clonotype. The chain is built from TRBV20-1 and TRBJ1-3; D remains unclear. Per germline, CDR1 DFQATT and CDR2 SNEGSKA (reference sequence). V lost 1 base and J 0 bases, leaving 22 bases between the germline ends. CDR3 size: 19 residues. CDR3 loop: CSARAPSSHFPFSGNTIYF. The DNA for the CDR3 is TGCAGTGCTAGAGCACCCTCAAGCCACTTCCCTTTCTCTGGAAACACCATATATTTT.

The sample holds many counts of this clonotype. The chain joins TRBV12-5 to TRBJ2-5; D gene ambiguous. Germline assignment: CDR1 LGHNT and CDR2 FRNRAP. This CDR3 region has 12 residues. V lost 2 bases, J lost 3 bases, and 4 bases lay in between. The CDR3 is CASGLLEETQYF. The DNA for the CDR3 is TGTGCTAGTGGTTTGTTAGAAGAGACCCAGTACTTC. Together with reference TRBV12-5 and TRBJ2-5, the CDR3 gives the full variable domain: DARVTQTPRHKVTEMGQEVTMRCQPILGHNTVFWYRQTMMQGLELLAYFRNRAPLDDSGMPKDRFSAEMPDATLATLKIQPSEPRDSAVYFCASGLLEETQYFGPGTRLLVL.

This clonotype came up once. The V and J genes are TRBV6-1 and TRBJ1-3; TRBD1 is a possible D gene (5 bases). V was trimmed by 0 bases and J by 2 bases, leaving 11 bases between them. Germline CDR1 and CDR2: MNHNS and SASEGT. CDR3 size: 16 residues. The CDR3 coding sequence is TGTGCCAGCAGTGAAGCCCAGGGTATAGCTGGAAACACCATATATTTT. This codes for CASSEAQGIAGNTIYF.

The sample holds many counts of this clonotype. This rearrangement joins TRBV27 to TRBJ2-6, with a weak D call TRBD2 (6 bases). Between the trimmed V and J ends, which lost 6 bases and 1 base, there was a span of 10 bases. This CDR3 is built from 15 residues. Germline V CDR1 and CDR2: MNHEY, SMNVEV (reference sequence). CDR3 amino acids: CASSPGTSGANVLTF. CDR3 DNA sequence: TGTGCCAGCAGCCCCGGGACTTCTGGGGCCAACGTCCTGACTTTC.

This clonotype was seen a handful of times. The rearrangement uses TRBV7-8 and TRBJ2-3; no definite D call. This CDR3 has 15 amino acids. V was cut by 2 bases and J by 2 bases, with 11 bases left in between. Germline V gives CDR1 SGHVS, CDR2 FQNEAQ. The CDR3 DNA reads as TGTGCCAGCAGCTTATGGGCAGGATCCACAGATACGCAGTATTTT. Protein product: CASSLWAGSTDTQYF.

CDR3 sequence: CASSQEGLVGRAGELFF. The DNA of the CDR3 is TGCGCCAGCAGCCAAGAAGGGCTAGTCGGGAGGGCCGGGGAGCTGTTTTTT. The J gene is TRBJ2-2, the V gene TRBV4-1, with TRBD2 matching over 8 bases. The CDR3 has 17 residues. Germline trimming cut 0 bases from V and 6 bases from J; bases unmatched to any gene: 9. CDR1 is MGHRA, CDR2 YSYEKL, per germline.

This clonotype appeared many times. This chain uses TRBV19 with TRBJ1-6, with a tentative D call TRBD1 (6 bases). The ends were cut back, 5 bases at V and 2 bases at J, with 10 bases in the middle. The V gene's germline CDR1 is LNHDA and CDR2 SQIVND (reference sequence). The CDR3 extends over 15 amino acids. The CDR3 sequence is CASSPRDTYNSPLHF. Here the CDR3 DNA reads TGTGCCAGTAGTCCCCGGGACACCTATAATTCACCCCTCCACTTT.

This clonotype was seen a handful of times. This rearrangement joins TRBV4-1 to TRBJ2-1; 8 nucleotides align to TRBD2. This CDR3 comprises 17 residues. Trimming removed 4 bases from V and 0 bases from J; junction bases left unmatched: 8. Germline V gene data show CDR1 as MGHRA and CDR2 as YSYEKL. CDR3 DNA: TGCGCCAGCAGCCGTATACTAGCGGAGACCTCCTACAATGAGCAGTTCTTC. Protein sequence: CASSRILAETSYNEQFF.

This clonotype occurred many times. The chain joins TRBV18 to TRBJ2-7; 9 nucleotides agree with TRBD1. There are 11 residues in the CDR3. Germline V gene data show CDR1 as KGHSH and CDR2 as LQKENI. V lost 5 bases to trimming and J lost 11 bases; unmatched junction nucleotides: 4. The CDR3 DNA sequence: TGTGCCAGCTCAGGGGACAGGGATGAGTACTTC. Translation gives CASSGDRDEYF.

This clonotype was counted ten times or more. The V call is TRBV11-3, the J call TRBJ2-1, with a possible D match to TRBD2 (5 bases). Trimming stripped 2 bases from V and 8 bases from J, with 13 bases between. CDR3 length: 14 amino acids. Per germline, CDR1 SGHNT and CDR2 YENEEA. Here the CDR3 reads CASSLRRAYDEQFF. The CDR3 DNA follows: TGTGCCAGCAGCTTAAGGCGGGCGTACGATGAGCAGTTCTTC.

This clonotype occurred many times. The genes are TRBV19 and TRBJ1-2, with D possibly TRBD1 on 5 matching bases. CDR1 LNHDA and CDR2 SQIVND come from the germline V gene (reference sequence). CDR3 length equals 14 residues. V gave up 5 bases and J gave up 4 bases, with 14 bases separating them. The CDR3 nucleotides are TGTGCCAGTAGTCGGGGGGGGTCCCTCTATGGCTACACCTTC. Protein product: CASSRGGSLYGYTF.

This clonotype has a count of ten or more. This sequence joins TRBV11-2 and TRBJ2-5; TRBD1 or TRBD2 may be the D gene (6 bases each). Germline CDR1 SGHAT, CDR2 FQNNGV. The CDR3 sequence is 16 residues long. V was shortened by 3 bases and J by 1 base, with 15 bases between the two germline ends. CDR3 loop: CASSFGGRMGQETQYF. In DNA, the CDR3 is TGTGCCAGCAGCTTTGGGGGGCGAATGGGCCAAGAGACCCAGTACTTC.

This clonotype has ten or more counts. V gene TRBV5-1 combines with J gene TRBJ2-3; D tentatively reads TRBD1 or TRBD2 (5 bases each). The V gene lost 0 bases and the J gene lost 5 bases, with 16 bases spanning the gap. The CDR3 is made up of 16 amino acids. Germline assignment: CDR1 SGHRS and CDR2 YFSETQ. CDR3 in DNA: TGCGCCAGCAGCTTGGGGGGCTTCGCTCGGGGAGATACGCAGTATTTT. As protein: CASSLGGFARGDTQYF.

This clonotype was observed at least ten times. V usage is TRBV7-9 and J usage is TRBJ2-7; the match to TRBD1 covers 7 bases. The CDR3 covers 14 residues. V lost 5 bases and J lost 5; bases outside the gene matches: 9. Germline V gene lookup returns CDR1 SEHNR and CDR2 FQNEAQ (reference sequence). Here the CDR3 reads CASSGTGVVNEQYF. The DNA of the CDR3 is TGTGCCAGCAGCGGCACAGGGGTCGTAAACGAGCAGTACTTC.

V and J are TRBV18 and TRBJ1-1, with TRBD1 matching over 9 bases. Trimming took 4 bases from V and 4 from J; bases not matched to a gene: 4. The CDR3 is 14 residues long. Germline-derived CDR1 and CDR2 are KGHSH and LQKENI. The CDR3 is CASSQQGARTEAFF. The CDR3, as DNA: TGTGCCAGCTCACAACAGGGGGCGCGCACTGAAGCTTTCTTT.

This clonotype has at least ten counts. This sequence joins TRBV12-3 or TRBV12-4 and TRBJ2-3; D might be TRBD2 (6 bases). V lost 3 bases and J 1 base, leaving 8 bases between the germline ends. This CDR3 is 14 amino acids long. CDR3 sequence (DNA): TGTGCCAGCAGTTTCGGCGGGGGCACAGATACGCAGTATTTT. Translating it yields CASSFGGGTDTQYF.

This clonotype showed up just a few times. The V call is TRBV4-1, the J call TRBJ2-1; 15 bases match TRBD2. There are 17 residues in the CDR3. V was clipped by 5 bases and J by 0 bases; unmatched bases: 2. The germline CDR1 and CDR2 sequences are MGHRA and YSYEKL. The CDR3 DNA reads as TGCGCCAGCAGCTGGACTAGCGGGAGGGCCTCCTACAATGAGCAGTTCTTC. Protein product: CASSWTSGRASYNEQFF.

This clonotype showed up many times. The chain is built from TRBV12-3 or TRBV12-4 and TRBJ2-6; TRBD1 aligns across 7 bases. J gave up 0 bases and V 6 bases, and 11 bases lay outside the gene matches. The CDR3 length is 18 residues. The CDR3 reads CASRSGDRASSGANVLTF. The CDR3 DNA reads TGTGCCAGCAGGTCCGGAGACAGGGCCAGCTCTGGGGCCAACGTCCTGACTTTC.

The table lists this clonotype with many counts. The rearrangement uses TRBV20-1 and TRBJ1-3; unclear D gene. The CDR3 loop spans 14 amino acids. Trimming cost V 1 base and J 2 bases, with 9 bases left between them. The V gene's germline CDR1 is DFQATT and CDR2 SNEGSKA (reference sequence). The CDR3 protein is CSARGATAGNTIYF. CDR3 DNA sequence: TGCAGTGCTAGAGGAGCCACAGCTGGAAACACCATATATTTT.

This clonotype was counted many times. The chain uses TRBV5-1 and TRBJ1-1; the D is unclear. The CDR3 covers 15 residues. Germline CDR1 reads SGHRS; CDR2 reads YFSETQ. V lost 2 bases and J 4 bases, leaving 15 bases between the germline ends. The CDR3 reads CASSFDKLWGTEAFF. In DNA, the CDR3 is TGCGCCAGCAGCTTCGACAAACTCTGGGGCACTGAAGCTTTCTTT.

In this sample, this clonotype turned up many times. This chain joins TRBV19 and TRBJ1-2; possible D gene TRBD1, 5 bases. V lost 4 bases, J lost 0 bases, and 9 bases lay in between. The CDR3 has 14 amino acids. In germline, CDR1 is LNHDA, CDR2 SQIVND (reference sequence). The chain's CDR3 is CASSKTGANYGYTF. The CDR3 coding sequence is TGTGCCAGTAGTAAAACAGGAGCTAACTATGGCTACACCTTC.

The rearrangement links TRBV29-1 to TRBJ1-1, with D perhaps TRBD1 (6 bases). This CDR3 contains 15 residues. Trimming left V 4 bases short and J 0 bases short, with 15 bases between. Germline-derived CDR1 and CDR2 are SQVTM and ANQGSEA. The DNA for the CDR3 is TGCAGCGTTGCTCCGGGACAACACCTGAACACTGAAGCTTTCTTT. This sequence encodes CSVAPGQHLNTEAFF. Variable domain in full (rest from reference TRBV29-1 and TRBJ1-1): SAVISQKPSRDICQRGTSLTIQCQVDSQVTMMFWYRQQPGQSLTLIATANQGSEATYESGFVIDKFPISRPNLTFSTLTVSNMSPEDSSIYLCSVAPGQHLNTEAFFGQGTRLTVV.

This clonotype has ten or more counts. The CDR3 bases are TGTGCCAGCAGCTCCTTTGGACTAGCGGGAGACTCCGCTAGGTTCTTC. Protein sequence: CASSSFGLAGDSARFF. The chain employs TRBV5-6 and TRBJ2-1; 13 nucleotides agree with TRBD2. The CDR3 spans 16 residues. The J segment lost 15 bases and the V segment lost 3 bases, leaving 15 bases of the junction unmatched. The V gene's germline CDR1 is SGHDT and CDR2 YYEEEE.

This clonotype has ten or more counts. This rearrangement joins TRBV29-1 to TRBJ2-7, with 7 bases aligning to TRBD1. J lost 8 bases, V lost 2 bases, and 6 bases had no gene match. Germline CDR1 and CDR2: SQVTM and ANQGSEA. There are 12 residues in the CDR3. The CDR3 DNA reads TGCAGCGTTGAACTGACAGGGTCGAAGCAGTACTTC. The encoded protein is CSVELTGSKQYF.

This clonotype was seen many times. This rearrangement joins TRBV20-1 to TRBJ1-5, with 7 bases that match TRBD1. This CDR3 comprises 14 residues. Germline V gives CDR1 DFQATT, CDR2 SNEGSKA (reference sequence). V was clipped by 5 bases and J by 0 bases; unmatched bases: 4. This CDR3 is CSASGQISNQPQHF. The CDR3 coding sequence is TGCAGTGCTTCGGGACAGATTAGCAATCAGCCCCAGCATTTT.

The chain joins TRBV27 to TRBJ2-2, with TRBD1 matching over 7 bases. Losses at the gene ends were 9 bases for V and 2 bases for J; bases not matched to a gene: 15. Germline V CDR1 and CDR2: MNHEY, SMNVEV (reference sequence). CDR3 length: 17 amino acids. CDR3 amino acids: CASLGRIGTVNTGELFF. The CDR3 DNA follows: TGTGCCAGTTTGGGCCGAATCGGGACAGTCAACACCGGGGAGCTGTTTTTT.

This clonotype has a count of ten or more. The genes are TRBV27 and TRBJ1-2, with 9 bases that match TRBD1. The CDR3 is made up of 14 amino acids. Unmatched junction bases numbered 2, after V lost 1 base and J lost 5 bases. Germline V CDR1 and CDR2: MNHEY, SMNVEV (reference sequence). The CDR3 DNA follows: TGTGCCAGCAGTTTATACAGGGGGCAGTATGGCTACACCTTC. Translated: CASSLYRGQYGYTF.

In its sample, this clonotype was seen many times. The V and J genes are TRBV20-1 and TRBJ1-5; D is unresolved. Trimming shortened V by 2 bases and J by 0 bases, and 8 bases separated the two germline ends. Germline CDR1 is DFQATT and CDR2 is SNEGSKA (reference sequence). The CDR3 is 14 residues long. CDR3 in amino acids: CSARSQDSNQPQHF. CDR3 sequence (DNA): TGCAGTGCTAGATCCCAGGATAGCAATCAGCCCCAGCATTTT.